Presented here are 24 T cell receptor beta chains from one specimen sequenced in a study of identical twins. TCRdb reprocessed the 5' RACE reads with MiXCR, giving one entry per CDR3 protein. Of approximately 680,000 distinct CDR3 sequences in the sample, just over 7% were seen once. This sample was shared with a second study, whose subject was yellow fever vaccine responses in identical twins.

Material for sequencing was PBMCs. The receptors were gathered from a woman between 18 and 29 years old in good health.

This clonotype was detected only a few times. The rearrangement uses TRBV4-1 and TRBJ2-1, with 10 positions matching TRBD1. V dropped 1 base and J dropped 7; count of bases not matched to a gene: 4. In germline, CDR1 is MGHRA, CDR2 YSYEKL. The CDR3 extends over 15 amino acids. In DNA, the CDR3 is TGCGCCAGCAGCCAAGGACAGGGGGCTGGGAATGAGCAGTTCTTC. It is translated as CASSQGQGAGNEQFF.

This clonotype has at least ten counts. The CDR3 DNA follows: TGTGCCAGCAGCCAGTACAGGGGAACTAATGAAAAACTGTTTTTT. Its translation is CASSQYRGTNEKLFF. V gene TRBV3-1 combines with J gene TRBJ1-4; 7 nucleotides agree with TRBD1. Germline CDR1 is LGHDT and CDR2 is YNNKEL (reference sequence). The CDR3 contains 15 residues. With V trimmed by 3 bases and J by 1 base, 2 bases remained unmatched.

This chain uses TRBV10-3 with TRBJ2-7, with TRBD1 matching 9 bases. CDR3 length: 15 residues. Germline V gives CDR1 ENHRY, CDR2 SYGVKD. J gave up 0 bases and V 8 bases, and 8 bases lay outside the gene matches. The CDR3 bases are TGTGCCATCCTAGGAGACAGGGGGGGCTCCTACGAGCAGTACTTC. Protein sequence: CAILGDRGGSYEQYF.

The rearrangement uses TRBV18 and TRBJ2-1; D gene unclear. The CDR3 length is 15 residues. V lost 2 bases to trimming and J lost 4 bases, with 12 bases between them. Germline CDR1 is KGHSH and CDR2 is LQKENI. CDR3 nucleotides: TGTGCCAGCTCACCATCAGCGAAAAATTACAATGAGCAGTTCTTC. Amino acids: CASSPSAKNYNEQFF.

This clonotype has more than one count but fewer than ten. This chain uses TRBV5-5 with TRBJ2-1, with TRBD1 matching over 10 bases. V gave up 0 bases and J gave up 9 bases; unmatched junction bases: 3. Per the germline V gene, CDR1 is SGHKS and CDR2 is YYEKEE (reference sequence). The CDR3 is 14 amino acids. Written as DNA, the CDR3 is TGTGCCAGCAGCTTGGGACAGGGGGCACGTGAGCAGTTCTTC. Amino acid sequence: CASSLGQGAREQFF.

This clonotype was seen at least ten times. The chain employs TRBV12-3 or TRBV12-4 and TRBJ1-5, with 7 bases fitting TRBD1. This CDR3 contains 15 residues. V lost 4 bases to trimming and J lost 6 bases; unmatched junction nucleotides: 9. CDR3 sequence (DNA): TGTGCCAGCAGTTCTGACAGGGATTCGGCTCAGCCCCAGCATTTT. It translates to CASSSDRDSAQPQHF.

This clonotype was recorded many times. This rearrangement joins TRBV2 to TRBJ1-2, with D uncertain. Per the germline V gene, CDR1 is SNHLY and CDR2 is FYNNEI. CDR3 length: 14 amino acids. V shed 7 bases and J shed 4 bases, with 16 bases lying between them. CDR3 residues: CASIGSADRYGYTF. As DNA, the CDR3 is TGTGCCAGCATCGGTTCGGCGGACCGCTATGGCTACACCTTC.

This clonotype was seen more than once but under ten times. The CDR3, as DNA: TGTGCCAGCAGTCCCATGAACGCCTACAATGAGCAGTTCTTC. Protein product: CASSPMNAYNEQFF. The chain recombines TRBV6-1 with TRBJ2-1; D is ambiguous. There are 14 residues in the CDR3. V was clipped by 5 bases and J by 2 bases, with 10 bases between them. Germline lookup yields CDR1 MNHNS and CDR2 SASEGT.

The CDR3 is CSATTSGSPTMEQFF. In nucleotides, the CDR3 is TGCAGTGCTACGACTAGCGGGAGCCCCACGATGGAGCAGTTCTTC. This chain connects TRBV20-1 to TRBJ2-1; TRBD2 matches at 12 bases. Per the germline V gene, CDR1 is DFQATT and CDR2 is SNEGSKA (reference sequence). The CDR3 runs to 15 residues. The V segment lost 4 bases and the J segment 10 bases; nucleotides outside the gene matches: 11.

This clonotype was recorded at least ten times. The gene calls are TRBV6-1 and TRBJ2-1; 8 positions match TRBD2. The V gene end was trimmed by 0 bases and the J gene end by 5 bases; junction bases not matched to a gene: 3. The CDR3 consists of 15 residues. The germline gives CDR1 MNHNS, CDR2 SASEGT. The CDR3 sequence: CASSEARLANNEQFF. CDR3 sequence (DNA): TGTGCCAGCAGTGAAGCGAGACTAGCGAACAATGAGCAGTTCTTC.

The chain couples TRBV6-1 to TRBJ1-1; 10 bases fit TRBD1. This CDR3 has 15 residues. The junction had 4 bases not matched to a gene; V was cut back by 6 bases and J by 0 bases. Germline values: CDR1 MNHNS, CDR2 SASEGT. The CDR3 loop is CASRDRGRVNTEAFF. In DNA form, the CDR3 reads TGTGCCAGCAGAGACAGGGGGCGGGTGAACACTGAAGCTTTCTTT.

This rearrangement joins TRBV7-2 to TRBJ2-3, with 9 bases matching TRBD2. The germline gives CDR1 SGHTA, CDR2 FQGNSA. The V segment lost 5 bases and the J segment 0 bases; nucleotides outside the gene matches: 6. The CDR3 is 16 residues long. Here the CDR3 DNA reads TGTGCCAGCAGCCCAGTAGCGGGGGCCAGCACAGATACGCAGTATTTT. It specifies CASSPVAGASTDTQYF.

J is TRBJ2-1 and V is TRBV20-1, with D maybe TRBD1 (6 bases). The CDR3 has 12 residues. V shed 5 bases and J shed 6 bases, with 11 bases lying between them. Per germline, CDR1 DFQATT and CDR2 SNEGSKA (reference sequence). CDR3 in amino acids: CSAPQGSNEQFF. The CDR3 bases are TGCAGTGCTCCTCAGGGGTCCAATGAGCAGTTCTTC.

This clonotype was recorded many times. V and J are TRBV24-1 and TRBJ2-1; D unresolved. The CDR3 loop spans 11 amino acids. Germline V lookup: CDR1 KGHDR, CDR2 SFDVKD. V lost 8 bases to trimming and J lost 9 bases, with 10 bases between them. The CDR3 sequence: CATMGNLEQFF. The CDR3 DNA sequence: TGTGCCACCATGGGGAACCTTGAGCAGTTCTTC.

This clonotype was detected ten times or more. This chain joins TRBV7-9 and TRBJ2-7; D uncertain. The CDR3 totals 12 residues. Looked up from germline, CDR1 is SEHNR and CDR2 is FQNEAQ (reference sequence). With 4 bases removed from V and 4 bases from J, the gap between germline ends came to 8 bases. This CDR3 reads CASSSDPYEQYF. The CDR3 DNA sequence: TGTGCCAGCAGCTCGGACCCTTACGAGCAGTACTTC.

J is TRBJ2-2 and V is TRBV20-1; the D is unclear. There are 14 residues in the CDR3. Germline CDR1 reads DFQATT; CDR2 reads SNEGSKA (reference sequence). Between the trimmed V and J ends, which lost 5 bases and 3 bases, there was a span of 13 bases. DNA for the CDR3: TGCAGTGCTCGGGTCAATCGGGACACCGGGGAGCTGTTTTTT. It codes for CSARVNRDTGELFF.

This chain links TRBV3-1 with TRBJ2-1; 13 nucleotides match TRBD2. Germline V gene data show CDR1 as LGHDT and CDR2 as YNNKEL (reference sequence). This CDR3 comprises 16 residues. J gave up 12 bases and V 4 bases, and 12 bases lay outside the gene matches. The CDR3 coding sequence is TGTGCCAGCAGCCGCAGACTAGCGGGAGGCCCCGGGGCGCAGTTCTTC. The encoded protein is CASSRRLAGGPGAQFF.

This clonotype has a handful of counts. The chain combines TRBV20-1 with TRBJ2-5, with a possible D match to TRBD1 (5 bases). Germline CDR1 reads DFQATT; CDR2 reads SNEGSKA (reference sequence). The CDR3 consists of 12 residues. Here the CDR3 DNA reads TGCAGCGCCCAGGGCGACCAAGAGACCCAGTACTTC. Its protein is CSAQGDQETQYF.

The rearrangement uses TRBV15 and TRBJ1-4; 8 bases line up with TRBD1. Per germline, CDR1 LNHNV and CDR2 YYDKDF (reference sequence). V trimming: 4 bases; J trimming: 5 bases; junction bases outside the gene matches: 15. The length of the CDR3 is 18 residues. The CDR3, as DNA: TGTGCCACCAGCAACCCTCGGACCCAGGGGGCCGCCAATGAAAAACTGTTTTTT. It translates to CATSNPRTQGAANEKLFF.

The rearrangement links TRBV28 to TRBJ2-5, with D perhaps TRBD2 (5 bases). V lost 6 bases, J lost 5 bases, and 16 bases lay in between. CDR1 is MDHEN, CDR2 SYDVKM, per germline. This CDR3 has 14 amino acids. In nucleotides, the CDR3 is TGTGCCAGCAGGAAGTCGGGTGGCGGGGAGACCCAGTACTTC. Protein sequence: CASRKSGGGETQYF.

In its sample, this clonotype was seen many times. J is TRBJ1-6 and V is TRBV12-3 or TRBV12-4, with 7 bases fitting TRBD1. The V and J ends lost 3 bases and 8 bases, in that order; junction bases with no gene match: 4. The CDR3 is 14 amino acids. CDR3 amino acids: CASSFDRADSPLHF. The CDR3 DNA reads TGTGCCAGCAGTTTTGACAGGGCGGATTCACCCCTCCACTTT.

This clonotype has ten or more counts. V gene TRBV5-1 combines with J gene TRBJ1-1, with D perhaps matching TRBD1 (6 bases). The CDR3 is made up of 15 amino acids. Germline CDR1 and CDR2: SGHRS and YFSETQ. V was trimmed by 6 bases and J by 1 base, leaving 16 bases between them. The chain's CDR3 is CASTSSDSRNTEAFF. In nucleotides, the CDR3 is TGCGCCAGCACCTCGTCGGACAGTAGGAACACTGAAGCTTTCTTT.

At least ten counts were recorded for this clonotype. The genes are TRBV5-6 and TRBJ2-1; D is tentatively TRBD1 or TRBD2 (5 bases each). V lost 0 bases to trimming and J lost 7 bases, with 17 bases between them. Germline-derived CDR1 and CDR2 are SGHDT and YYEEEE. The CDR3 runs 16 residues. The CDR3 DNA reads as TGTGCCAGCAGCTTGGAGGACAACTCACGGGATAATGAGCAGTTCTTC. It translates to CASSLEDNSRDNEQFF.

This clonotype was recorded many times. The DNA of the CDR3 is TGTGCCAGCAGTTTGGGGACTCATTCCCTCGGCACAGATACGCAGTATTTT. Translating gives CASSLGTHSLGTDTQYF. The J gene is TRBJ2-3, the V gene TRBV12-3 or TRBV12-4; possibly TRBD2 for D (6 bases). There are 17 residues in the CDR3. Deletions cut 3 bases from V and 1 base from J, with 17 bases between.